The TCR beta chain under discussion was sequenced for a study of blood T cell repertoires in COVID-19. The CDR3 extends over 15 amino acids. CDR1 and CDR2 (germline): MNHEY, SMNVEV (reference sequence). With 6 bases removed from V and 1 base from J, the gap between germline ends came to 16 bases. Authors' methods: Reference gene primer amplification gave nucleated cell count estimates. Method: immunoSEQ multiplex PCR; TCRdb's copy keeps in-frame clones and lacks some. The V and J calls and the clone size are those of that table, but D and trimming were determined from the DNA. The table lists 15,000 to 20,000 clones, 85% to 90% of them singletons, with approximately 2.6% in the top ten.

This TCR derives from a human donor in a cohort sampled during active COVID-19. What was sequenced was peripheral blood. The V gene is TRBV27, the J gene TRBJ2-7, with D tentatively TRBD1 (5 bases). The CDR3, as DNA: TGTGCCAGCAGCATTATGGGGCAGGCTTCCTACGAGCAGTACTTC. Translation: CASSIMGQASYEQYF.